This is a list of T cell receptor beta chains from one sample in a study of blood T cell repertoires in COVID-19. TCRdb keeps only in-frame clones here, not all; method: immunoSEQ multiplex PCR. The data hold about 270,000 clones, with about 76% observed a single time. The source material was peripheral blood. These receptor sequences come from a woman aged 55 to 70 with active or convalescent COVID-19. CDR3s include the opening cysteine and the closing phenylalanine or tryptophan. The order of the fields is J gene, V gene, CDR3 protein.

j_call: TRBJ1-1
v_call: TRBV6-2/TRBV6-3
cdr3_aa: CASSYERGGGNTEAFF

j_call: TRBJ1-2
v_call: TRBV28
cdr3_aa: CASSSPRGWDYGYTF

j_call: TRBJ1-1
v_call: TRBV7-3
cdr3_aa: CASSRQGNTEAFF

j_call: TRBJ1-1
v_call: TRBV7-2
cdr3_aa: CASNEDMNTEAFF

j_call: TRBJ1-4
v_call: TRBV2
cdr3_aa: CASSSPSSATNEKLFF

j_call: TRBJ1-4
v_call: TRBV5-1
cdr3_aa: CASSLTATNEKLFF

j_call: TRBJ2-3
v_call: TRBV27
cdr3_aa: CASSPPGLAKVNTDTQYF

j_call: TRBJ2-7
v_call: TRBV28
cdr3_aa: CASRGLRDRGYEQYF

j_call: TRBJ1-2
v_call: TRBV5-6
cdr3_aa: CASSSNYGYTF

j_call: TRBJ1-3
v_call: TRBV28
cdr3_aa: CASSFRGGGVGNTIYF

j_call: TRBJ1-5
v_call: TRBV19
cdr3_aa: CASTPQLGQNSNQPQHF

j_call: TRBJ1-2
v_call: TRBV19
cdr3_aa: CASSTRQGANYGYTF

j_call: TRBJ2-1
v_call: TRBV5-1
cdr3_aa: CASSLAQHEQFF

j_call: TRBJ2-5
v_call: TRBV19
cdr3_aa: CASSMTVLLGETQYF

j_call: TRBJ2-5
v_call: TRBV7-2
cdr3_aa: CASSLQEAETQYF

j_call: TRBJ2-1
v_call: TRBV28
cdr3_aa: CASSPGGTDNEQFF

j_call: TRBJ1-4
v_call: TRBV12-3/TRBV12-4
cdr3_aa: CASSFSGGTGVF

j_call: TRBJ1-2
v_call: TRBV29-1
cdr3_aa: CSVEPGQGGYGYTF

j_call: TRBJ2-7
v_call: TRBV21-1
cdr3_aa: CASSTGEGSYEQYF

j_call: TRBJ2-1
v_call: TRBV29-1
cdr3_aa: CSVEADRGNEQFF

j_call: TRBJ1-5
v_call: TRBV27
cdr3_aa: CASSLTGGRGQPQHF

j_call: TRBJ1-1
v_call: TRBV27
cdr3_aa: CASSLRAVVQGLWTEAFF

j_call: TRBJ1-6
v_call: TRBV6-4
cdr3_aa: CASSEQGGGNSPLHF

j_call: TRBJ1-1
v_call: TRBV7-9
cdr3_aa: CASSLVETGDLNTEAFF

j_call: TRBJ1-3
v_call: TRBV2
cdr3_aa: CASSSDRSSGNTIYF

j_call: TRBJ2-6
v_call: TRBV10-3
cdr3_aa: CAISEFEQGGGANVLTF

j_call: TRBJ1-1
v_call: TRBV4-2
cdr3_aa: CASSQDPRGLGYTEAFF

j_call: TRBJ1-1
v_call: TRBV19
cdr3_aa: CASSIGAGGTEAFF

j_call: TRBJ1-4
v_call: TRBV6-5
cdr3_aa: CASSYSPTGGEKLFF

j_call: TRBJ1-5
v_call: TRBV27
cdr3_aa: CASSPGQLYNQPQHF

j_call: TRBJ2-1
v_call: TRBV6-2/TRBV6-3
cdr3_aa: CASSYSTSGGSSSYNEQFF

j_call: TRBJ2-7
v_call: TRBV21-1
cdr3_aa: CASSLFPGVNRVVHEQYF

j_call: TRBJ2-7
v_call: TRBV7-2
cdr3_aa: CASSIAAGVNEQYF

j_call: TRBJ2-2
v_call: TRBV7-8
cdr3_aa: CASSARLPGLALKAGELFF

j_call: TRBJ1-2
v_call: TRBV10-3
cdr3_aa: CASGAAVDGYTF

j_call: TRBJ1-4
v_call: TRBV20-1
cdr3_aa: CSASNSLGQKNEKLFF

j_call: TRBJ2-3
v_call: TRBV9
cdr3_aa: CASSVPLAGLTDTQYF

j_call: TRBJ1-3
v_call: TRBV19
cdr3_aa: CASSILASSSGNTIYF